Detailed here is one T cell receptor beta chain. The antigen is undetermined. This sample includes further DNA sequences coding for the same CDR3. The CDR3 totals 14 residues. In germline, CDR1 is LNHDA, CDR2 SQIVND (reference sequence). The ends were cut back, 5 bases at V and 3 bases at J, with 14 bases in the middle. This specimen belongs to a study of human versus mouse CDR3 diversity and MHC coevolution. Across the whole study: Each sample yielded about 0.6 x 10^7 to 1.7 x 10^7 valid reads.

Sorting isolated naive CD4 T cells lacking CD45RO and expressing CD62L. General study findings and limits: Mice had fewer CDR3 deletions and insertions than humans on average. Humans had the largest estimated TCR beta repertoire, around 1.6 million clonotypes.

Using immunoSEQ multiplex PCR, the repertoire was profiled, and TCRdb retains in-frame clones only, with some absent. Among tens of thousands of clones, about nine tenths were seen once, and the ten largest hold more than 0.13%. V usage is TRBV19 and J usage is TRBJ2-7; D might be TRBD2 (5 bases). Material for sequencing was naive CD4+ T cells from blood. As to subset: CD45RO-negative CD62L-positive naive CD4 T cells. This sequence originates from a person between 25 and 70 years old in good health. CDR3 sequence: CASSLTGLIYEQYF. CDR3 DNA sequence: TGTGCCAGTAGTTTGACCGGACTGATCTACGAGCAGTACTTC.